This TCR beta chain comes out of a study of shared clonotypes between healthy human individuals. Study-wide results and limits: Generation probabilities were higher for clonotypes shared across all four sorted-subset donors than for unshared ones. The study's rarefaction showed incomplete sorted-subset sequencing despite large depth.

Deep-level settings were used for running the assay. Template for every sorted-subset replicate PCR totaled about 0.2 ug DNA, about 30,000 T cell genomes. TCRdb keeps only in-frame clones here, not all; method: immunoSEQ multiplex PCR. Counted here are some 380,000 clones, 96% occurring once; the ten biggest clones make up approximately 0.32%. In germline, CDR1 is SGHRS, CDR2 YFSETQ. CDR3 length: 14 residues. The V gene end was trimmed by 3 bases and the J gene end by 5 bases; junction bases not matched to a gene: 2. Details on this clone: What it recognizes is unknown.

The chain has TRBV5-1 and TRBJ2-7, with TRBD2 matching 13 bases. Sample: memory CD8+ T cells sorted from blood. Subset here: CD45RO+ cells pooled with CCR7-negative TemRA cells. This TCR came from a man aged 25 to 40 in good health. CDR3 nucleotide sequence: TGCGCCAGCAGCTGGGGGACTAGCGGGAACGAGCAGTACTTC. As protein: CASSWGTSGNEQYF.